The present T cell receptor beta chain was sequenced within a study of regulatory T cells in long-lasting Graves disease. Time point defined: persistent/refractory GD, antithyroid drugs over 5 years with positive TRAb. RNA from PBMCs was the source of the TCR library. An endocrinology department in Xi'an, China, recruited the patients. Concerning this clonotype itself: Its specificity is unknown.

Both iRepertoire HTBI primers and Arm-PCR of CDR3 regions were used to build the TCR beta libraries. A single record per CDR3 protein comes from TCRdb applying MiXCR to the multiplex PCR reads. The data hold approximately 690,000 distinct CDR3 sequences, with approximately 31% observed a single time. CDR1 MNHGY and CDR2 SAAAGT come from the germline V gene. The CDR3 has 13 residues. Trimming stripped 10 bases from V and 3 bases from J, with 12 bases between. Overall study results and limits: TRBV28, TRBJ1-2 and TRBJ2-5 were segments that persistent disease favored. Sample size was small, which may have lowered accuracy.

This chain joins TRBV6-8 and TRBJ2-2; D remains ambiguous. The sequence derives from a female donor with Graves disease. The specimen was peripheral blood mononuclear cells (PBMCs), collected when the disease was refractory, from a patient treated with antithyroid drugs. CDR3 coding DNA: TGTGCCACCCTTCGGCAGCACACCGGGGAGCTGTTTTTT. Translated, it gives CATLRQHTGELFF.